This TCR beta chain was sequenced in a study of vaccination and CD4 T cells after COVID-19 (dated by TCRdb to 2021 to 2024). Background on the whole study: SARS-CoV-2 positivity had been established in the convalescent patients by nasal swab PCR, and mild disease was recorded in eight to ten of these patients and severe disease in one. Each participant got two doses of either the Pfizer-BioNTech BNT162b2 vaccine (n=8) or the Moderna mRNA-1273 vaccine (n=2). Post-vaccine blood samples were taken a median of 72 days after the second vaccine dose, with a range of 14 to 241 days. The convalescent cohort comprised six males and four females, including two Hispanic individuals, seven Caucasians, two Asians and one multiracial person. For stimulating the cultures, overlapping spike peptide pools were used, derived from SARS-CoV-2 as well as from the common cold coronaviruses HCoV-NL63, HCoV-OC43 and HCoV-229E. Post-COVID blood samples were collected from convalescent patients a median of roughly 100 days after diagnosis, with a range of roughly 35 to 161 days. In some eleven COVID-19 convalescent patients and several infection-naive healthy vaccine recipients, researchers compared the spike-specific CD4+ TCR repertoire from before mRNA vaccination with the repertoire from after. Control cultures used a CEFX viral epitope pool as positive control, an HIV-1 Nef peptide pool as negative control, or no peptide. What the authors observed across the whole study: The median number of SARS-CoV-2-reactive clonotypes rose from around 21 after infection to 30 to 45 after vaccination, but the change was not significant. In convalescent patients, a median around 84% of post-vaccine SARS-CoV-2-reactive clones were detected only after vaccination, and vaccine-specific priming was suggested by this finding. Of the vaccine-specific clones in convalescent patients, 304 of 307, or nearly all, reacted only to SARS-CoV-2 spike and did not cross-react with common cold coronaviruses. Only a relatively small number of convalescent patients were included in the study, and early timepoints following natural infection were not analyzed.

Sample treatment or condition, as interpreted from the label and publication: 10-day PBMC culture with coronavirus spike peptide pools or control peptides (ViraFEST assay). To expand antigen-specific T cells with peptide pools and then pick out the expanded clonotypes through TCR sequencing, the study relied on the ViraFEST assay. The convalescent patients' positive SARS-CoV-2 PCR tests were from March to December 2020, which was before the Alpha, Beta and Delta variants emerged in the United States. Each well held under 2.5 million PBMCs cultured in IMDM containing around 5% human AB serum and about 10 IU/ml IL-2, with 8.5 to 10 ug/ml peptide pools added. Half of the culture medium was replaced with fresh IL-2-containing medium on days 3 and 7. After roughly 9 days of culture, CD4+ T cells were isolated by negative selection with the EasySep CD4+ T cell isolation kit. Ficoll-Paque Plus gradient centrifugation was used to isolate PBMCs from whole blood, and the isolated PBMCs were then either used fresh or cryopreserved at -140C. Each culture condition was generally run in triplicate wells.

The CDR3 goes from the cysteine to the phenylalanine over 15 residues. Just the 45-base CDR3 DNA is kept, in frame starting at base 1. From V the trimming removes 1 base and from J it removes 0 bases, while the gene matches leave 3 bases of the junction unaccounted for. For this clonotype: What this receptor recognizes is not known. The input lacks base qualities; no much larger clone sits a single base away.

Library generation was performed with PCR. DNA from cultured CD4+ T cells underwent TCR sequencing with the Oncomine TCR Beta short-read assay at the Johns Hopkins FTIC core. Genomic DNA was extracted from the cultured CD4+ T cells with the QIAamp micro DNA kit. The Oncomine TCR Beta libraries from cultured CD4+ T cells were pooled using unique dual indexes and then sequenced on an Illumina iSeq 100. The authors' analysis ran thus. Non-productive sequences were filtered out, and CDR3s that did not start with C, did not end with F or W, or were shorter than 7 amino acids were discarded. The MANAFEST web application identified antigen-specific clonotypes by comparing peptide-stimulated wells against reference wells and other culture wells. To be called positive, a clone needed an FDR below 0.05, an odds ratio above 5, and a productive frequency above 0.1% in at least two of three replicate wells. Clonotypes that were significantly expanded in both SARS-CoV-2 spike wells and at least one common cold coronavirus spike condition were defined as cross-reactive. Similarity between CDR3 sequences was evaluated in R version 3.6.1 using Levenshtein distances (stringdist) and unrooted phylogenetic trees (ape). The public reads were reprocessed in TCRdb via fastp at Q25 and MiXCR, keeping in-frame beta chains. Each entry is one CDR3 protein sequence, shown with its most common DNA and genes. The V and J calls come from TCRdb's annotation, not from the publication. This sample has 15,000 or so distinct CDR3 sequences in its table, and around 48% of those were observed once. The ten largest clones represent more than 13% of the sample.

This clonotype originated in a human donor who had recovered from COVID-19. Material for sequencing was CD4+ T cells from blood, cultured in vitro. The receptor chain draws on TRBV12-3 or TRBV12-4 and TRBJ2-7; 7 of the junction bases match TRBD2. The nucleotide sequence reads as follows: TGTGCCAGCAGTTTAGGCGGGGGAATCTCCTACGAGCAGTACTTC. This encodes CASSLGGGISYEQYF.